These 16 T cell receptor beta chains originate from one sample sequenced in a study of blood T cell repertoires in COVID-19. Only in-frame clones appear in the TCRdb table, and some are missing; sequencing was by immunoSEQ multiplex PCR. The profile shows about 180,000 clones, roughly nine tenths of them singletons. What was sequenced was peripheral blood. The receptors come from a man between 70 and 80 years old with active or convalescent COVID-19.

In DNA form, the CDR3 reads TGTGCCAGCAGAGGGGAAAAGACAGCGTACCAAGAGACCCAGTACTTC. Translated: CASRGEKTAYQETQYF. The rearrangement joins TRBV28 to TRBJ2-5; D may be TRBD1 (5 bases). The CDR3 totals 16 residues. CDR1 is MDHEN and CDR2 is SYDVKM in the germline V gene. The germline V and J ends were trimmed by 6 bases and 0 bases, with 17 bases remaining between them.

CDR3: CASSPQGTLEAFF. The CDR3 bases are TGCGCCAGCAGCCCACAGGGGACCCTTGAAGCTTTCTTT. This sequence joins TRBV5-1 and TRBJ1-1; 7 bases line up with TRBD1. V shed 4 bases and J 7 bases; nucleotides not matched to a gene: 7. Per germline, CDR1 SGHRS and CDR2 YFSETQ. There are 13 residues in the CDR3.

This chain connects TRBV6-1 to TRBJ1-1; D remains ambiguous. Germline V gene sequence: CDR1 MNHNS, CDR2 SASEGT. This CDR3 is built from 16 residues. With 1 base removed from V and 0 bases from J, the gap between germline ends came to 12 bases. CDR3 coding DNA: TGTGCCAGCAGTGAAGTAGCGTGGGAACTGAACACTGAAGCTTTCTTT. Amino acids: CASSEVAWELNTEAFF.

This chain connects TRBV3-1 (or the pseudogene TRBV3-2) to TRBJ2-1, with a tentative D call TRBD2 (6 bases). This CDR3 is 15 amino acids long. Germline V gene data show CDR1 as LGHDT and CDR2 as YNNKEL (reference sequence). With 6 bases removed from V and 0 bases from J, the gap between germline ends came to 12 bases. In DNA, the CDR3 is TGTGCCAGCAGTTCGACTAGAAGCTCCTACAATGAGCAGTTCTTC. Its translation is CASSSTRSSYNEQFF.

The rearrangement uses TRBV6-5 and TRBJ1-5; D might be TRBD1 (5 bases). Trimming took 11 bases from V and 0 from J, leaving 14 bases between them. Germline values: CDR1 MNHEY, CDR2 SVGAGI. This CDR3 has 14 residues. For the CDR3, the DNA is TGTGCCGGGGGGGGGTCCTTTAGCAATCAGCCCCAGCATTTT. Encoded protein: CAGGGSFSNQPQHF.

CDR3 DNA: TGTGCCAGCAGCGTAGGGCCGCAGGGTAATCAGCCCCAGCATTTT. Translating gives CASSVGPQGNQPQHF. This chain uses TRBV9 with TRBJ1-5; D is possibly TRBD1 (5 bases). Germline V lookup: CDR1 SGDLS, CDR2 YYNGEE. The CDR3 is 15 residues long. V was pared by 0 bases and J by 4 bases, with 11 bases between.

The V and J genes are TRBV5-1 and TRBJ1-6; 9 positions match TRBD1. The CDR3 covers 15 residues. V trimming: 1 base; J trimming: 7 bases; junction bases outside the gene matches: 3. Looked up from germline, CDR1 is SGHRS and CDR2 is YFSETQ. DNA for the CDR3: TGCGCCAGCAGCTTGAAGACAGGGGGGAATTCACCCCTCCACTTT. Translation: CASSLKTGGNSPLHF. Full variable domain (missing parts from reference TRBV5-1 and TRBJ1-6): KAGVTQTPRYLIKTRGQQVTLSCSPISGHRSVSWYQQTPGQGLQFLFEYFSETQRNKGNFPGRFSGRQFSNSRSEMNVSTLELGDSALYLCASSLKTGGNSPLHFGNGTRLTVT.

Comment on this clone: Other nucleotide sequences in the sample specify the same CDR3. V is TRBV19 and J is TRBJ2-1; D might be TRBD2 (6 bases). The CDR3 sequence is 15 residues long. Looked up from germline, CDR1 is LNHDA and CDR2 is SQIVND (reference sequence). The germline V and J ends were trimmed by 7 bases and 0 bases, with 13 bases remaining between them. The CDR3 DNA follows: TGTGCCAGTACCCTCCGGGGGAGCTCCTACAATGAGCAGTTCTTC. This translates into CASTLRGSSYNEQFF.

The chain joins TRBV4-1 to TRBJ2-2, with 10 positions matching TRBD1. V dropped 3 bases and J dropped 8; count of bases not matched to a gene: 9. Germline-derived CDR1 and CDR2 are MGHRA and YSYEKL. The CDR3 is 16 residues long. The CDR3 sequence: CASSHPRQGARGELFF. The CDR3 nucleotides read TGCGCCAGCAGCCACCCAAGACAGGGGGCTAGGGGGGAGCTGTTTTTT.

This sequence joins TRBV4-3 and TRBJ1-2; D perhaps matches TRBD1 (5 bases). Germline CDR1 is LGHNA and CDR2 is YSLEER. V gave up 3 bases and J gave up 7 bases, with 18 bases separating them. The CDR3 spans 15 residues. The CDR3: CASSHIKQAPGGYTF. CDR3 DNA: TGCGCCAGCAGCCATATCAAACAGGCTCCCGGTGGCTACACCTTC.

The chain carries TRBV2 and TRBJ2-7; a weak D match, TRBD2 (6 bases). Trimming shortened V by 4 bases and J by 0 bases, and 10 bases separated the two germline ends. CDR1 is SNHLY and CDR2 is FYNNEI in the germline V gene. There are 14 residues in the CDR3. CDR3 coding DNA: TGTGCCAGCAGTGTATTCGGGGGCTCCTACGAGCAGTACTTC. Translation gives CASSVFGGSYEQYF.

V is TRBV6-2 or TRBV6-3 and J is TRBJ2-2, with 7 bases that match TRBD2. This CDR3 is built from 15 residues. Germline lookup yields CDR1 MNHEY and CDR2 SVGEGT. Losses at the gene ends were 4 bases for V and 6 bases for J; bases not matched to a gene: 8. CDR3 sequence: CASSSARGGSGELFF. The CDR3 DNA reads as TGTGCCAGCAGTTCGGCCCGGGGAGGGTCCGGGGAGCTGTTTTTT.

The V and J genes are TRBV15 and TRBJ1-6; D may be TRBD1 (6 bases). This CDR3 spans 17 amino acids. Trimming removed 3 bases from V and 6 bases from J, with 18 bases in between. Germline V gives CDR1 LNHNV, CDR2 YYDKDF (reference sequence). Written as DNA, the CDR3 is TGTGCCACCAGCAGTCCCAGGGAGGGGGGTAGTAATTCACCCCTCCACTTT. It encodes CATSSPREGGSNSPLHF.

This clone occurred once. V usage is TRBV10-3 and J usage is TRBJ1-1; perhaps TRBD1 as D (6 bases). This CDR3 has 14 amino acids. The germline V gene encodes CDR1 ENHRY and CDR2 SYGVKD. Trimming pared 6 bases from V and 0 bases from J, leaving 11 bases between. CDR3 coding DNA: TGTGCCATCAGCGACGGACAGCTGAACACTGAAGCTTTCTTT. Its translation is CAISDGQLNTEAFF.

The genes are TRBV19 and TRBJ1-2; unclear D gene. The V and J ends lost 7 bases and 13 bases respectively, with 22 bases between them. Looked up from germline, CDR1 is LNHDA and CDR2 is SQIVND (reference sequence). The CDR3 loop spans 13 amino acids. The CDR3 sequence is CASTPGDRPASTF. CDR3 nucleotides: TGTGCCAGTACCCCCGGTGACCGGCCAGCGAGCACCTTC.

The rearrangement links TRBV7-2 to TRBJ1-5, with a tentative D call TRBD1 (6 bases). Trimming shortened V by 1 base and J by 2 bases, and 9 bases separated the two germline ends. From germline, CDR1 is SGHTA and CDR2 FQGNSA. This CDR3 comprises 15 residues. The CDR3 sequence: CASSLGAGGNQPQHF. In DNA, the CDR3 is TGTGCCAGCAGCTTAGGGGCAGGGGGCAATCAGCCCCAGCATTTT.